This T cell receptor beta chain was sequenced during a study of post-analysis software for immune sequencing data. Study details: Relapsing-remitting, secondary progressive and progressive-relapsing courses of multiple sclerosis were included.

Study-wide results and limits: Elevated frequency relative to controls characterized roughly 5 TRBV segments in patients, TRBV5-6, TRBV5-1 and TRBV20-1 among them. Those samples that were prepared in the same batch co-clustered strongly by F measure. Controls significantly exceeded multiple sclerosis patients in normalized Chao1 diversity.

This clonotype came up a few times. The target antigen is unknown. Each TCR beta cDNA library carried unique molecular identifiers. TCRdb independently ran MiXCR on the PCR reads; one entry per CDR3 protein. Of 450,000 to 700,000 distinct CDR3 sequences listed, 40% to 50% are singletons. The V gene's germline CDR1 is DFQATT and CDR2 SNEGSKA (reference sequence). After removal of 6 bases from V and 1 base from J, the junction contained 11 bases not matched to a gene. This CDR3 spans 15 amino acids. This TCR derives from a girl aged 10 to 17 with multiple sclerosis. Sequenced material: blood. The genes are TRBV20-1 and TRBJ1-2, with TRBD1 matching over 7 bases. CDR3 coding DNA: TGCAGTGCAACAAAATCCGGGACAGATAACTATGGCTACACCTTC. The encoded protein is CSATKSGTDNYGYTF.